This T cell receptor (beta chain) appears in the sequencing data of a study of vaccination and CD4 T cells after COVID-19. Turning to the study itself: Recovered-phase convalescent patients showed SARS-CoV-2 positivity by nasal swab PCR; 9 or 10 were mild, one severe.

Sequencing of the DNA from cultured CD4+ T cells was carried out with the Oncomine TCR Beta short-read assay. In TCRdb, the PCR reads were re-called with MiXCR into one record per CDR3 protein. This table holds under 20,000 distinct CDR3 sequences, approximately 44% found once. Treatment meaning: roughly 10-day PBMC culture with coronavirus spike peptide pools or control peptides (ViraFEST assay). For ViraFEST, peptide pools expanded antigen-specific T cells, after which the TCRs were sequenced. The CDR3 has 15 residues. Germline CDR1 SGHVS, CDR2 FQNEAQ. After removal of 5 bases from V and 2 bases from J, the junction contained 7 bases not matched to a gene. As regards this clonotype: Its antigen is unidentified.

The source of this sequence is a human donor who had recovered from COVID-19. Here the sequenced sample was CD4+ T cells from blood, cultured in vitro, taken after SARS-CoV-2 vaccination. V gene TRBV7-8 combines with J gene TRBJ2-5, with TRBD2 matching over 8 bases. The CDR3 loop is CASSTGLASQETQYF. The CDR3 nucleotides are TGTGCCAGCAGCACCGGACTAGCATCGCAAGAGACCCAGTACTTC.